The entry below gives a single T cell receptor beta chain sequence along with its context. Its antigen is not known. It was healthy bone marrow donors who served as donors. This sample stems from a study of cytomegalovirus exposure and HLA in healthy donors. On the study more broadly: In terms of ancestry, the Caucasian-associated cluster contained roughly four fifths of the roughly 400 genotyped donors. Regarding the study as a whole: TRBV6-2, TRBV6-3 and other indistinguishable V segments were excluded. More clonal expansion characterized HLA-associated TCR beta chains than equally common others in a later analysis.

The PCR had 60 Vbeta and 13 Jbeta primers. Generated by immunoSEQ multiplex PCR, the TCRdb table keeps only in-frame clones and is missing some. The sample lists roughly 140,000 clones; over 70% were seen once. The germline CDR1 and CDR2 sequences are SGHRS and YFSETQ. V was shortened by 6 bases and J by 1 base, with 12 bases between the two germline ends. The CDR3 spans 14 residues. Sequenced sample: PBMCs. The source of this sequence is a male donor in good health and CMV-seronegative. This chain joins TRBV5-1 and TRBJ2-3, with D perhaps TRBD1 (5 bases). The CDR3 loop is CASKTEQGTDTQYF. As DNA, the CDR3 is TGCGCCAGCAAAACCGAACAGGGCACAGATACGCAGTATTTT.